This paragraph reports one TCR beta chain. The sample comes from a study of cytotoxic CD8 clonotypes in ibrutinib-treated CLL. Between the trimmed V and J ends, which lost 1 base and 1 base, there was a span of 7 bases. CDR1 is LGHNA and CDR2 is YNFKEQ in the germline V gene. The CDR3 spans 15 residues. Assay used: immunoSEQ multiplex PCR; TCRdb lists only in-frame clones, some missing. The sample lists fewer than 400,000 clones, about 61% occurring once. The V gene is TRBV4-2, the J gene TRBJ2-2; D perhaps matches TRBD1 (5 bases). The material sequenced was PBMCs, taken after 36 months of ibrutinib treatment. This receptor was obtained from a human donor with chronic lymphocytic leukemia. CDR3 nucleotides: TGTGCCAGCAGCCAAGTTCAGGGGAACACCGGGGAGCTGTTTTTT. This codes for CASSQVQGNTGELFF.